This T cell receptor beta chain was sequenced during a study of T cells expressing NK-cell markers. The CDR3 extends over 13 amino acids. The germline V gene encodes CDR1 KGHSH and CDR2 LQKENI. From its re-call of the 5' RACE reads, TCRdb lists each CDR3 protein once, without DNA. The sample's table shows around 260,000 distinct CDR3 sequences. This clonotype was obtained from a woman aged 18-70 years in good health. What was sequenced was blood T cells: a sorted CD56 or NKG2C T cell subset, CD4+ or CD8+ T cells, or bulk PBMC T cells (not recorded which). The chain employs TRBV18 and TRBJ1-6. CDR3: CASSPSSDSPLHF.